This note documents a single T cell receptor beta chain sequence. The germline gene is not matched at one end of the junction; a read error may be the cause. These data originate in a study of cytomegalovirus exposure and HLA in healthy donors. CDR1 SSHAT and CDR2 FNYEAQ come from the germline V gene (reference sequence). This CDR3 region has 14 residues. Use of 60 Vbeta and 13 Jbeta primers characterized the PCR. Generated by immunoSEQ multiplex PCR, the TCRdb table keeps only in-frame clones and is missing some. The table shows approximately 82,000 clones, with about 9.5% occurring only once. The sample comprised PBMCs. This rearrangement joins TRBV7-7 to TRBJ2-7, with 8 positions matching TRBD2. This sequence originates from a man between 60 and 75 years old in good health and CMV-seropositive. CDR3 sequence (DNA): TGTGCTAGCATCAGCGGGAGCGCTAGATACGAGCAGTACTTC. Protein: CASISGSARYEQYF.